Listed below are T cell receptor beta chains from one sample, sequenced in a study of high-grade serous ovarian cancer treatment subgroups. Generated by immunoSEQ multiplex PCR, the TCRdb table keeps only in-frame clones and is missing some. The sample lists 6,000 to 8,000 clones, 65% to 85% occurring once. The sequenced sample was tumor tissue. The receptors originated from a human donor with high-grade serous ovarian cancer. Each CDR3 is given with its conserved first and last residue. Fields, in order: J gene, V gene, D gene, clone size, CDR3 length, CDR3 protein, CDR3 DNA. A D gene is named only where the DNA matches it firmly. The listing skips clone size in some rows; elsewhere it reads once, few, many or a size class.

>TRBJ1-5|TRBV4-1|NA|NA|15
CASSEVASSNQPQHF
TGCGCCAGCAGCGAAGTCGCCAGTAGCAATCAGCCCCAGCATTTT
>TRBJ2-4|TRBV19|TRBD1|NA|15
CASSRDSLAKNIQYF
TGTGCCAGTAGTAGGGACAGCTTAGCCAAAAACATTCAGTACTTC
>TRBJ2-3|TRBV4-1|NA|NA|15
CASSQVIQGQDTQYF
TGCGCCAGCAGCCAAGTAATTCAGGGGCAAGATACGCAGTATTTT
>TRBJ1-5|TRBV10-2|NA|once|12
CASSVGFQPQHF
TGCGCCAGCAGTGTAGGTTTTCAGCCCCAGCATTTT
>TRBJ2-3|TRBV10-3|NA|NA|14
CAIRAGTSTDTQYF
TGTGCCATCAGGGCTGGCACTAGCACAGATACGCAGTATTTT
>TRBJ1-2|TRBV9|NA|NA|15
CASSVGPQGRSGYTF
TGTGCCAGCAGCGTAGGACCGCAGGGCCGTAGTGGCTACACCTTC
>TRBJ1-1|TRBV15|NA|NA|15
CATSRDSRYVTEAFF
TGTGCCACCAGCAGAGACAGCCGTTACGTCACTGAAGCTTTCTTT
>TRBJ2-2|TRBV28|NA|NA|14
CASRHRELSGELFF
TGTGCCAGCAGGCACAGGGAATTGAGCGGGGAGCTGTTTTTT
>TRBJ1-3|TRBV4-2|NA|large|15
CASSQVSGGGNTIYF
TGTGCCAGCAGCCAAGTATCCGGGGGTGGAAACACCATATATTTT
>TRBJ2-5|TRBV4-3|NA|NA|14
CASSREWGAETQYF
TGCGCCAGCAGCCGGGAATGGGGGGCAGAGACCCAGTACTTC
>TRBJ2-5|TRBV19|TRBD2|NA|16
CASSSGLAWRQETQYF
TGTGCCAGTAGTTCCGGACTAGCTTGGCGGCAAGAGACCCAGTACTTC
>TRBJ1-2|TRBV4-2|NA|NA|15
CASSSMEQGHYGYTF
TGTGCCAGCAGCTCTATGGAGCAGGGACACTATGGCTACACCTTC
>TRBJ2-7|TRBV7-2|NA|NA|14
CASSLVPGGREQYF
TGTGCCAGCAGCTTAGTTCCGGGCGGACGCGAGCAGTACTTC
>TRBJ2-3|TRBV7-9|NA|NA|15
CASSLGTDSTDTQYF
TGTGCCAGCAGCTTAGGAACAGATTCAACAGATACGCAGTATTTT
>TRBJ1-2|TRBV6-6|NA|few|13
CASTLTQGFSYTF
TGTGCCAGCACTCTGACCCAGGGGTTTAGCTACACCTTC
>TRBJ2-1|TRBV19|TRBD2|NA|18
CASSMGPREGGRSNEQFF
TGTGCCAGTAGTATGGGACCTAGGGAGGGAGGTAGGAGCAATGAGCAGTTCTTC
>TRBJ1-5|TRBV4-2|NA|NA|13
CASSLGNNQPQHF
TGTGCCAGCAGCCTCGGGAACAATCAGCCCCAGCATTTT
>TRBJ1-1|TRBV7-9|NA|once|17
CASSPDGVLGLNTEAFF
TGTGCCAGCAGCCCGGACGGTGTTTTGGGGCTGAACACTGAAGCTTTCTTT
>TRBJ2-1|TRBV19|TRBD2|NA|15
CAIPLAELTYNEQFF
TGTGCCATCCCACTAGCGGAATTGACCTACAATGAGCAGTTCTTC
>TRBJ2-7|TRBV5-4|NA|NA|13
CASSPGIGYEQYF
TGTGCCAGCAGCCCGGGTATTGGGTACGAGCAGTACTTC
>TRBJ1-6|TRBV2|NA|NA|18
CASSEGGAIFLVGSPLHF
TGTGCCAGCAGTGAAGGGGGGGCTATTTTTCTAGTAGGTTCACCCCTCCACTTT
>TRBJ1-3|TRBV27|TRBD1|NA|17
CASSVQGARVSGNTIYF
TGTGCCAGCAGTGTACAGGGGGCGCGGGTCTCTGGAAACACCATATATTTT
>TRBJ1-1|TRBV5-8|TRBD1|NA|19
CASSRGNRGMSALNTEAFF
TGTGCCAGCAGCCGAGGCAACAGGGGAATGTCCGCTCTGAACACTGAAGCTTTCTTT
>TRBJ1-2|TRBV9|NA|NA|15
CASSVGSATLYGYTF
TGTGCCAGCAGCGTAGGTTCAGCGACCCTCTATGGCTACACCTTC
>TRBJ2-3|TRBV7-9|NA|NA|15
CASSLAPGGTDTQYF
TGTGCCAGCAGCTTAGCCCCAGGGGGCACAGATACGCAGTATTTT
>TRBJ2-7|TRBV11-3|NA|NA|14
CASSSAGSPYEQYF
TGTGCCAGCAGCTCCGCAGGGTCCCCCTACGAGCAGTACTTC
>TRBJ2-3|TRBV7-2|TRBD2|NA|16
CASSPPLSGRADTQYF
TGTGCCAGCAGTCCACCTCTGAGCGGGAGGGCAGATACGCAGTATTTT
>TRBJ1-4|TRBV9|NA|NA|16
CASSPSGAVANEKLFF
TGTGCCAGCAGCCCTTCGGGGGCCGTAGCTAATGAAAAACTGTTTTTT
>TRBJ2-5|TRBV28|NA|NA|12
CASSSVDGTQYF
TGTGCCAGCAGTTCGGTGGACGGGACCCAGTACTTC
>TRBJ2-1|TRBV7-3|NA|NA|14
CASSPQGGDNEQFF
TGTGCCAGCAGCCCTCAGGGAGGCGACAATGAGCAGTTCTTC
>TRBJ2-7|TRBV11-3|TRBD2|few|17
CASSLKAGLAGDYEQYF
TGTGCCAGCAGCTTGAAAGCCGGGCTAGCGGGAGATTACGAGCAGTACTTC
>TRBJ2-3|TRBV9|TRBD2|NA|15
CASSASGGAADTQYF
TGTGCCAGCAGCGCGAGCGGGGGGGCCGCAGATACGCAGTATTTT
>TRBJ2-2|TRBV2|TRBD1|NA|15
CASVKRQGNTGELFF
TGTGCCAGTGTGAAAAGACAGGGGAACACCGGGGAGCTGTTTTTT
>TRBJ2-3|TRBV10-3|TRBD2|NA|19
CAISEPIDSGREYTDTQYF
TGTGCCATCAGTGAGCCGATCGATAGCGGGAGGGAGTACACAGATACGCAGTATTTT
>TRBJ2-1|TRBV11-2|NA|NA|14
CASSSRPIYNEQFF
TGTGCCAGCAGCTCCAGGCCCATTTACAATGAGCAGTTCTTC
>TRBJ2-7|TRBV4-1|NA|NA|16
CASSQDMDRGSYEQYF
TGCGCCAGCAGCCAAGATATGGACAGAGGCTCCTACGAGCAGTACTTC
>TRBJ2-3|TRBV5-8|NA|NA|16
CASSIYWVSSTDTQYF
TGTGCCAGCAGCATATATTGGGTTTCTAGCACAGATACGCAGTATTTT
>TRBJ1-1|TRBV29-1|TRBD1|NA|12
CSGRDSPTEAFF
TGCAGCGGCCGGGACAGCCCCACTGAAGCTTTCTTT
>TRBJ2-7|TRBV27|NA|once|10
CASPLGEQYF
TGTGCCAGCCCTTTGGGGGAGCAGTACTTC
>TRBJ2-7|TRBV5-1|TRBD1|NA|14
CASKWDRGSYEQYF
TGCGCCAGCAAATGGGACAGGGGGAGTTACGAGCAGTACTTC
>TRBJ2-1|TRBV7-2|NA|NA|12
CASSLPSFEQFF
TGTGCCAGCAGCCTCCCGTCATTTGAGCAGTTCTTC
>TRBJ2-7|TRBV5-1|NA|few|13
CASSLDGAYEQYF
TGCGCCAGCAGCTTGGACGGAGCCTACGAGCAGTACTTC